Below, 2 T cell receptor beta chains from the same sample are listed, as sequenced in a study of CD8 T cells in Susac syndrome (dated by TCRdb to about 2019). Library prep was done by the immunoSEQ multiplex PCR assay. RNA was extracted using the RNeasy kit, and about 0.45 to 1 ug of the RNA was reverse transcribed with random hexamers. In-frame beta chains were kept once TCRdb had trimmed the public reads at Q25 with fastp and called clones with MiXCR. Every CDR3 protein is listed once, alongside the most common genes and DNA of its rows. The sample data list 200,000 or so distinct CDR3 sequences, and almost 96% of these were observed just once. Approximately 0.1% of the sample lies in the top ten. The source material was CD4+ T cells from PBMCs. The receptors here all came from a human donor with Susac syndrome.

The V gene is TRBV3-1, the J gene TRBJ2-7; D remains unclear. Germline CDR1 reads LGHDT; CDR2 reads YNNKEL (reference sequence). V was trimmed by 2 bases and J by 3 bases, leaving 14 bases between them. The CDR3 totals 15 residues. CDR3 nucleotides: TGTGCCAGCAGCCAAATGCCAGTCCAAGGCTACGAGCAGTACTTC. Translation gives CASSQMPVQGYEQYF.

The rearrangement links TRBV18 to TRBJ1-5; no clear D gene. The V end lost 1 base, the J end lost 0 bases, and 10 bases lay between the germline ends. The CDR3 runs 16 residues. Germline values: CDR1 KGHSH, CDR2 LQKENI. The CDR3 nucleotides are TGTGCCAGCTCACCACTTTCGCCGTATAGCAATCAGCCCCAGCATTTT. It translates to CASSPLSPYSNQPQHF.